This passage covers 23 T cell receptor beta chains from one sample sequenced in a study of blood T cell repertoires in COVID-19. Measured with immunoSEQ multiplex PCR; TCRdb has only the in-frame clones, and not every one. The table shows around 100,000 clones, with around 86% occurring only once. Sequenced input: peripheral blood. Source of these receptors: a woman of 80 years or more with acute or convalescent COVID-19.

The V and J genes are TRBV9 and TRBJ2-2, with 8 bases aligning to TRBD1. CDR3 length: 16 amino acids. V was clipped by 0 bases and J by 3 bases; unmatched bases: 4. CDR1 is SGDLS and CDR2 is YYNGEE in the germline V gene. CDR3 in amino acids: CASSVVQGAHTGELFF. The CDR3, as DNA: TGTGCCAGCAGCGTAGTCCAGGGGGCACACACCGGGGAGCTGTTTTTT.

This clone was seen just once. CDR3 bases: TGTGCCAGCAGCAAAGTGGACCCGGGGAAAGGGAGTCAGCCCCAGCATTTT. Translated: CASSKVDPGKGSQPQHF. This chain uses TRBV21-1 with TRBJ1-5. TRBV21-1 is an annotated pseudogene. This CDR3 spans 17 amino acids.

The V call is TRBV6-5, the J call TRBJ2-7; possibly TRBD1 for D (5 bases). Between the trimmed V and J ends, which lost 7 bases and 5 bases, there was a span of 18 bases. The germline V gene encodes CDR1 MNHEY and CDR2 SVGAGI. This CDR3 has 14 amino acids. The CDR3 protein is CASKQGPNRDEQYF. Here the CDR3 DNA reads TGTGCCAGCAAGCAGGGTCCGAATCGCGACGAGCAGTACTTC.

This chain links TRBV11-2 with TRBJ2-7; possibly TRBD1 for D (8 bases). There are 15 residues in the CDR3. V shed 5 bases and J shed 3 bases, with 17 bases lying between them. Germline CDR1 and CDR2: SGHAT and FQNNGV. DNA for the CDR3: TGTGCCAGCAGCATTAGGACAGGGAGGGACTACGAGCAGTACTTC. It yields the protein CASSIRTGRDYEQYF.

This chain connects TRBV7-9 to TRBJ1-2; D perhaps matches TRBD1 (5 bases). CDR3 length: 13 amino acids. Germline V CDR1 and CDR2: SEHNR, FQNEAQ (reference sequence). V was clipped by 2 bases and J by 2 bases, with 6 bases between them. The DNA for the CDR3 is TGTGCCAGCAGCTTACAGGGAAACTATGGCTACACCTTC. Amino acids: CASSLQGNYGYTF.

This sequence joins TRBV12-5 and TRBJ2-1; TRBD2 aligns across 9 bases. Germline-derived CDR1 and CDR2 are LGHNT and FRNRAP. This CDR3 comprises 18 residues. V lost 1 base, J lost 8 bases, and 15 bases stayed unmatched. CDR3 nucleotide sequence: TGTGCTAGTGGTTTGGGGGGTCAATCCGCGGGGGGGAGGGATGAGCAGTTCTTC. Residues: CASGLGGQSAGGRDEQFF.

This sequence joins TRBV27 and TRBJ1-6; D might be TRBD1 (6 bases). V shed 2 bases and J shed 7 bases, with 12 bases lying between them. The CDR3 is 15 residues long. Germline-derived CDR1 and CDR2 are MNHEY and SMNVEV (reference sequence). The CDR3 DNA follows: TGTGCCAGCAGTTTACAACAGGGAAGGAATTCACCCCTCCACTTT. Amino acids: CASSLQQGRNSPLHF.

The chain links TRBV7-3 to TRBJ1-1, with D tentatively TRBD1 (5 bases). Trimming left V 2 bases short and J 2 bases short, with 9 bases between. This CDR3 is 14 amino acids long. The germline gives CDR1 SGHTA, CDR2 FQGTGA. The CDR3 is CASSLGGGNTEAFF. For the CDR3, the DNA is TGTGCCAGCAGCTTAGGCGGGGGAAACACTGAAGCTTTCTTT.

This clone was found a few times. V gene TRBV5-1 combines with J gene TRBJ1-3; 7 nucleotides agree with TRBD1. Germline lookup yields CDR1 SGHRS and CDR2 YFSETQ. The J segment lost 0 bases and the V segment lost 4 bases, leaving 4 bases of the junction unmatched. The CDR3 contains 15 residues. CDR3 nucleotide sequence: TGCGCCAGCAGCGTAGACAGGGCCTCTGGAAACACCATATATTTT. Translation: CASSVDRASGNTIYF. Together with reference TRBV5-1 and TRBJ1-3, the CDR3 gives the full variable domain: KAGVTQTPRYLIKTRGQQVTLSCSPISGHRSVSWYQQTPGQGLQFLFEYFSETQRNKGNFPGRFSGRQFSNSRSEMNVSTLELGDSALYLCASSVDRASGNTIYFGEGSWLTVV.

This clone was observed a handful of times. The chain carries TRBV6-5 and TRBJ1-1; 11 positions match TRBD1. Germline V CDR1 and CDR2: MNHEY, SVGAGI. Trimming removed 4 bases from V and 5 bases from J; junction bases left unmatched: 9. CDR3 length: 16 amino acids. The CDR3 reads CASSLDRGLHGTEAFF. The CDR3 DNA sequence: TGTGCCAGCAGTTTGGACAGGGGGCTACACGGAACTGAAGCTTTCTTT.

This clone was observed a single time. The J gene is TRBJ1-2, the V gene TRBV5-4; 7 nucleotides agree with TRBD1. The CDR3 runs 15 residues. J lost 2 bases, V lost 4 bases, and 8 bases had no gene match. The germline CDR1 and CDR2 sequences are SGHNT and YYREEE (reference sequence). DNA of the CDR3: TGTGCCAGCAGCCCGACTACAGGGGCAAACTATGGCTACACCTTC. Translated: CASSPTTGANYGYTF.

The V gene is TRBV7-3, the J gene TRBJ2-5; a possible D gene is TRBD2 (6 bases). Trimming took 2 bases from V and 3 from J, leaving 19 bases between them. The V gene's germline CDR1 is SGHTA and CDR2 FQGTGA. The CDR3 loop spans 17 amino acids. CDR3 loop: CASSLVGQVGGKETQYF. CDR3 sequence (DNA): TGTGCCAGCAGCTTAGTTGGGCAGGTCGGAGGGAAAGAGACCCAGTACTTC.

As for this clone: Germline is not matched at one junction end, which may reflect a read error. The chain uses TRBV15 and TRBJ2-3; 8 positions match TRBD2. This CDR3 spans 16 amino acids. CDR1 and CDR2 (germline): LNHNV, YYDKDF (reference sequence). For the CDR3, the DNA is TGTGCCACCAACAGAGAGGCGGGGGGACTCACAGATACGCAGTATTTT. Its protein product is CATNREAGGLTDTQYF.

The chain uses TRBV5-1 and TRBJ2-1, with D possibly matching TRBD1 (5 bases). CDR1 and CDR2 (germline): SGHRS, YFSETQ. The CDR3 extends over 16 amino acids. The V gene lost 3 bases and the J gene lost 0 bases, with 13 bases spanning the gap. CDR3 sequence (DNA): TGCGCCAGCAGCTCGACAGTGACGAGCTCCTACAATGAGCAGTTCTTC. It encodes CASSSTVTSSYNEQFF.

V and J are TRBV4-2 and TRBJ1-2; the D gene is possibly TRBD1 (5 bases). Between the trimmed V and J ends, which lost 3 bases and 4 bases, there was a span of 9 bases. The germline CDR1 and CDR2 sequences are LGHNA and YNFKEQ. This CDR3 is 13 amino acids long. The CDR3 loop is CASSQTESYGYTF. CDR3 in DNA: TGTGCCAGCAGCCAGACAGAGAGCTATGGCTACACCTTC.

Only one count was recorded for this clone. The chain recombines TRBV12-3 or TRBV12-4 with TRBJ2-5; tentative D call: TRBD1 (6 bases). The CDR3 contains 13 residues. Trimming took off 6 bases at V and 6 bases at J, with 14 bases between the two ends. CDR3 protein: CASSNREGKTQYF. Here the CDR3 DNA reads TGTGCCAGCAGCAACAGGGAAGGAAAGACCCAGTACTTC.

The J gene is TRBJ1-6, the V gene TRBV5-1; TRBD1 is a possible D gene (6 bases). V dropped 2 bases and J dropped 7 bases, with 10 bases sitting between them. The CDR3 covers 14 residues. In germline, CDR1 is SGHRS, CDR2 YFSETQ. CDR3 loop: CASSFGQQNSPLHF. The CDR3 DNA reads as TGCGCCAGCAGCTTCGGACAGCAAAATTCACCCCTCCACTTT.

The chain couples TRBV18 to TRBJ2-3, with 8 bases identical to TRBD2. The CDR3 length is 16 residues. Germline trimming cut 3 bases from V and 4 bases from J; bases unmatched to any gene: 9. The germline CDR1 and CDR2 sequences are KGHSH and LQKENI. The CDR3 loop is CASSPEAGARPDTQYF. DNA for the CDR3: TGTGCCAGCTCACCGGAAGCGGGAGCCCGCCCAGATACGCAGTATTTT.

This sequence joins TRBV6-5 and TRBJ1-2; perhaps TRBD1 as D (6 bases). Germline CDR1 reads MNHEY; CDR2 reads SVGAGI. Deletions cut 7 bases from V and 7 bases from J, with 19 bases between. The CDR3 is 14 residues long. CDR3 loop: CASTKGGGSGGYTF. CDR3 DNA sequence: TGTGCCAGCACCAAAGGGGGGGGTTCTGGTGGCTACACCTTC.

This rearrangement joins TRBV6-2 or TRBV6-3 to TRBJ2-3; D ambiguous. The ends were cut back, 0 bases at V and 5 bases at J, with 9 bases in the middle. Germline V gives CDR1 MNHEY, CDR2 SVGEGT. This CDR3 is built from 14 residues. The CDR3 spells CASSYSNSQDTQYF. The CDR3 DNA reads as TGTGCCAGCAGTTACTCGAACTCCCAAGATACGCAGTATTTT.

This chain uses TRBV15 with TRBJ1-1; no definite D call. V dropped 0 bases and J dropped 6 bases, with 8 bases sitting between them. CDR1 is LNHNV, CDR2 YYDKDF, per germline (reference sequence). The CDR3 runs to 13 residues. CDR3 in DNA: TGTGCCACCAGCAGAGATCTCTTTTCTGAAGCTTTCTTT. Translation gives CATSRDLFSEAFF.

Only a few counts were recorded for this clone. This chain uses TRBV10-3 with TRBJ1-1; TRBD1 matches at 7 bases. The CDR3 is 14 amino acids. The germline gives CDR1 ENHRY, CDR2 SYGVKD. Trimming took 10 bases from V and 4 from J; bases not matched to a gene: 12. The chain's CDR3 is CASSRTGGTTEAFF. The DNA of the CDR3 is TGTGCCAGCTCTCGGACAGGAGGTACCACTGAAGCTTTCTTT.

The chain is built from TRBV9 and TRBJ2-1; 7 bases fit TRBD2. This CDR3 spans 16 amino acids. V gave up 0 bases and J gave up 1 base; unmatched junction bases: 4. Per the germline V gene, CDR1 is SGDLS and CDR2 is YYNGEE. The CDR3 region is CASSVASGNSYNEQFF. CDR3 nucleotide sequence: TGTGCCAGCAGCGTAGCGAGCGGGAATTCCTACAATGAGCAGTTCTTC.